Listed here are 28 T cell receptor beta chains from one sample, sequenced in a study. TCRdb keeps only in-frame clones here, not all; method: immunoSEQ multiplex PCR. The sample includes some 70,000 clones, around 93% of them seen just once. Sequenced: PBMCs. The receptors originated from a man aged 35-49 years with rheumatoid arthritis.

This chain joins TRBV6-5 and TRBJ1-1, with 7 bases matching TRBD1. This CDR3 region has 13 residues. The trim removed 9 bases at V and 3 bases at J, leaving 7 bases unmatched. CDR1 MNHEY and CDR2 SVGAGI come from the germline V gene. The CDR3 here is CASRGQTDTEAFF. The DNA for the CDR3 is TGTGCCAGTCGGGGACAGACAGACACTGAAGCTTTCTTT.

The chain is built from TRBV2 and TRBJ1-2; D ambiguous. CDR1 and CDR2 (germline): SNHLY, FYNNEI. Deletions cut 6 bases from V and 2 bases from J, with 4 bases between. This CDR3 contains 11 residues. CDR3 nucleotides: TGTGCCAGCAGGGACAACTATGGCTACACCTTC. Its translation: CASRDNYGYTF.

This clone has only one observation. CDR3 DNA sequence: TGTGCCAGCAGCTTAAGGGCCTCTGGAAACACCATATATTTT. Its translation: CASSLRASGNTIYF. V gene TRBV11-1 combines with J gene TRBJ1-3; no clear D. Trimming left V 2 bases short and J 0 bases short, with 5 bases between. The CDR3 consists of 14 residues. CDR1 is SGHAT and CDR2 is FQDESV in the germline V gene (reference sequence).

This sequence joins TRBV10-3 and TRBJ2-5; D possibly corresponds to TRBD2 (5 bases). CDR3 length equals 14 residues. The V gene lost 0 bases and the J gene lost 1 base, with 6 bases spanning the gap. Per germline, CDR1 ENHRY and CDR2 SYGVKD. The CDR3 loop reads CAISESTTQETQYF. The CDR3 nucleotides are TGTGCCATCAGTGAGTCGACTACCCAAGAGACCCAGTACTTC.

The rearrangement joins TRBV7-8 to TRBJ2-1, with D tentatively TRBD1 (5 bases). This CDR3 has 15 residues. From germline, CDR1 is SGHVS and CDR2 FQNEAQ. Trimming removed 5 bases from V and 4 bases from J, with 15 bases in between. CDR3 nucleotide sequence: TGTGCCAGCAGCATGAAAGCAGGGCAATACAATGAGCAGTTCTTC. Its translation: CASSMKAGQYNEQFF.

The rearrangement uses TRBV5-6 and TRBJ1-1; a possible D gene is TRBD1 (5 bases). CDR3 size: 17 residues. The V end was cut by 4 bases, the J end by 0 bases, with 19 bases between. Germline-derived CDR1 and CDR2 are SGHDT and YYEEEE. The CDR3 DNA reads as TGTGCCAGCAGCACCGGGGCCAGAAAATCCATGAACACTGAAGCTTTCTTT. Its translation: CASSTGARKSMNTEAFF.

The chain combines TRBV5-6 with TRBJ1-2, with D uncertain. Germline assignment: CDR1 SGHDT and CDR2 YYEEEE. The CDR3 is 16 residues long. The germline V and J ends were trimmed by 0 bases and 7 bases, with 19 bases remaining between them. The CDR3 region is CASSLVRYPLRRGYTF. The CDR3 DNA follows: TGTGCCAGCAGCTTGGTTCGGTACCCCCTCCGTCGTGGCTACACCTTC.

This chain uses TRBV7-2 with TRBJ2-1, with 7 positions matching TRBD2. This CDR3 region has 13 residues. The V gene end was trimmed by 1 base and the J gene end by 12 bases; junction bases not matched to a gene: 6. Germline CDR1 is SGHTA and CDR2 is FQGNSA. The CDR3 sequence: CASSLEAGERQFF. CDR3 coding DNA: TGTGCCAGCAGCTTAGAGGCGGGAGAGCGGCAGTTCTTC. Together with reference TRBV7-2 and TRBJ2-1, the CDR3 gives the full variable domain: GAGVSQSPSNKVTEKGKDVELRCDPISGHTALYWYRQSLGQGLEFLIYFQGNSAPDKSGLPSDRFSAERTGGSVSTLTIQRTQQEDSAVYLCASSLEAGERQFFGPGTRLTVL.

V usage is TRBV19 and J usage is TRBJ1-6, with TRBD1 matching 7 bases. The CDR3 contains 16 residues. The germline gives CDR1 LNHDA, CDR2 SQIVND (reference sequence). J gave up 10 bases and V 0 bases, and 9 bases lay outside the gene matches. The CDR3 nucleotides are TGTGCCAGTAGTATAGATCGGCCAGGGGGTTCGTCACCCCTCCACTTT. It yields the protein CASSIDRPGGSSPLHF.

This chain uses TRBV30 with TRBJ2-7; 10 positions match TRBD2. Losses at the gene ends were 1 base for V and 0 bases for J; bases not matched to a gene: 3. There are 15 residues in the CDR3. Germline V gene data show CDR1 as GTSNPN and CDR2 as SVGIG (reference sequence). The CDR3 loop reads CAWSEASGSSYEQYF. In nucleotides, the CDR3 is TGTGCCTGGAGTGAGGCTAGCGGGAGCTCCTACGAGCAGTACTTC.

By its share, this clone is medium-sized. The genes are TRBV4-1 and TRBJ2-3; TRBD2 aligns across 8 bases. CDR3 length: 17 residues. The V gene's germline CDR1 is MGHRA and CDR2 YSYEKL. V trimming: 1 base; J trimming: 4 bases; junction bases outside the gene matches: 10. CDR3 coding DNA: TGCGCCAGCAGCCAAGGGTCGACGGGGGGGCAGGCAGATACGCAGTATTTT. This sequence encodes CASSQGSTGGQADTQYF.

The CDR3 DNA sequence: TGCAGTGCTAGTAAACAGACAGGGGCCCATGGCTACACCTTC. Protein: CSASKQTGAHGYTF. The gene calls are TRBV20-1 and TRBJ1-2; 8 bases align to TRBD1. Germline V gene lookup returns CDR1 DFQATT and CDR2 SNEGSKA (reference sequence). V lost 3 bases, J lost 6 bases, and 9 bases stayed unmatched. This CDR3 comprises 14 residues.

In this sample, this clone turned up once. CDR3 coding DNA: TGTGCCAGCATTGACACTGAAGCTTTCTTT. As protein: CASIDTEAFF. The chain is built from TRBV2 and TRBJ1-1; D is unclear. Germline CDR1 is SNHLY and CDR2 is FYNNEI. V lost 7 bases and J 3 bases, leaving 3 bases between the germline ends. CDR3 size: 10 residues.

The rearrangement uses TRBV2 and TRBJ1-4, with D uncertain. The CDR3 is made up of 15 amino acids. The V gene lost 7 bases and the J gene lost 9 bases, with 21 bases spanning the gap. CDR1 SNHLY and CDR2 FYNNEI come from the germline V gene. As DNA, the CDR3 is TGTGCCAGCATCGGCTTTGGGGTTGATATCCAAAAACTGTTTTTT. Protein product: CASIGFGVDIQKLFF. Using reference TRBV2 and TRBJ1-4 for the parts outside the CDR3, the full variable domain is EPEVTQTPSHQVTQMGQEVILRCVPISNHLYFYWYRQILGQKVEFLVSFYNNEISEKSEIFDDQFSVERPDGSNFTLKIRSTKLEDSAMYFCASIGFGVDIQKLFFGSGTQLSVL.

The rearrangement uses TRBV7-2 and TRBJ2-7; 11 positions match TRBD2. Germline-derived CDR1 and CDR2 are SGHTA and FQGNSA. The V and J ends lost 0 bases and 2 bases, in that order; junction bases with no gene match: 6. The length of the CDR3 is 17 residues. CDR3 in amino acids: CASSLATSGSRPYEQYF. As DNA, the CDR3 is TGTGCCAGCAGCTTAGCCACTAGCGGGAGCAGGCCCTACGAGCAGTACTTC.

The chain joins TRBV3-1 (or the pseudogene TRBV3-2) to TRBJ1-2; possibly TRBD1 for D (5 bases). This CDR3 contains 11 residues. V lost 7 bases to trimming and J lost 7 bases, with 10 bases between them. Germline V lookup: CDR1 LGHDT, CDR2 YNNKEL (reference sequence). For the CDR3, the DNA is TGTGCCAGCAAGGGGATAGGTGGCTACACCTTC. Translating it yields CASKGIGGYTF.

This chain links TRBV12-3 or TRBV12-4 with TRBJ1-6; D ambiguous. The CDR3 is made up of 13 amino acids. V was clipped by 2 bases and J by 6 bases, with 5 bases between them. For the CDR3, the DNA is TGTGCCAGCAGTTTACGGGGTAATTCACCCCTCCACTTT. It specifies CASSLRGNSPLHF.

The chain is built from TRBV9 and TRBJ2-7, with TRBD2 matching over 7 bases. V dropped 5 bases and J dropped 7; count of bases not matched to a gene: 12. Looked up from germline, CDR1 is SGDLS and CDR2 is YYNGEE. The CDR3 extends over 14 amino acids. CDR3 in amino acids: CASSRREMEGEQYF. DNA for the CDR3: TGTGCCAGCAGTCGGCGGGAGATGGAAGGGGAGCAGTACTTC.

This clone appeared once. The chain links TRBV6-2 or TRBV6-3 to TRBJ2-7, with D uncertain. The CDR3 has 12 residues. Trimming removed 5 bases from V and 6 bases from J, with 11 bases in between. The germline V gene has CDR1 MNHEY and CDR2 SVGEGT. CDR3 region: CASSPLGREQYF. The CDR3, as DNA: TGTGCCAGCAGTCCGCTCGGTCGCGAGCAGTACTTC.

This chain joins TRBV5-6 and TRBJ1-5; D not resolved. This CDR3 region has 14 residues. Germline-derived CDR1 and CDR2 are SGHDT and YYEEEE. Deletions cut 0 bases from V and 4 bases from J, with 8 bases between. The CDR3 sequence is CASSLGSGNQPQHF. The CDR3 DNA reads TGTGCCAGCAGCTTGGGGAGCGGAAATCAGCCCCAGCATTTT. The variable domain in full, completed from reference TRBV5-6 and TRBJ1-5, reads DAGVTQSPTHLIKTRGQQVTLRCSPKSGHDTVSWYQQALGQGPQFIFQYYEEEERQRGNFPDRFSGHQFPNYSSELNVNALLLGDSALYLCASSLGSGNQPQHFGDGTRLSIL.

The V gene is TRBV9, the J gene TRBJ1-2, with TRBD1 matching 7 bases. The CDR3 runs 15 residues. The V and J ends lost 4 bases and 7 bases, in that order; junction bases with no gene match: 13. The germline CDR1 and CDR2 sequences are SGDLS and YYNGEE. In nucleotides, the CDR3 is TGTGCCAGCAGCCCACAAGTTGAGGGGGCGGTTGGCTACACCTTC. Protein product: CASSPQVEGAVGYTF.

The chain employs TRBV5-6 and TRBJ1-2; TRBD1 matches at 7 bases. The junction had 6 bases not matched to a gene; V was cut back by 0 bases and J by 4 bases. Germline V lookup: CDR1 SGHDT, CDR2 YYEEEE. The CDR3 extends over 15 amino acids. CDR3 DNA sequence: TGTGCCAGCAGCTTGGCCGGGCAGGGGGGCTATGGCTACACCTTC. Its protein is CASSLAGQGGYGYTF.

The chain carries TRBV10-3 and TRBJ1-2; D is unresolved. The V gene's germline CDR1 is ENHRY and CDR2 SYGVKD. Deletions cut 8 bases from V and 2 bases from J, with 6 bases between. The CDR3 extends over 11 amino acids. DNA for the CDR3: TGTGCCATCGGAGAGAACTATGGCTACACCTTC. Translation: CAIGENYGYTF.

J is TRBJ2-7 and V is TRBV14; D is unclear. V shed 4 bases and J shed 3 bases, with 10 bases lying between them. Per germline, CDR1 SGHDN and CDR2 FVKESK. The CDR3 consists of 13 residues. The CDR3 bases are TGTGCCAGCAGCCCCTATCGAAACTACGAGCAGTACTTC. The encoded protein is CASSPYRNYEQYF.

This clone has just one count. The rearrangement joins TRBV28 to TRBJ2-7; TRBD2 agrees at 12 bases. The ends lost 6 bases at V and 5 bases at J; junction bases unmatched: 17. The CDR3 has 18 residues. Per germline, CDR1 MDHEN and CDR2 SYDVKM. The CDR3 DNA reads as TGTGCCAGCAGAGCATTCGGGACTAGCGGGTTGTTTGGGAACGAGCAGTACTTC. Translation gives CASRAFGTSGLFGNEQYF. Full variable domain (rest looked up from reference TRBV28 and TRBJ2-7): DVKVTQSSRYLVKRTGEKVFLECVQDMDHENMFWYRQDPGLGLRLIYFSYDVKMKEKGDIPEGYSVSREKKERFSLILESASTNQTSMYLCASRAFGTSGLFGNEQYFGPGTRLTVT.

Here the CDR3 reads CATSDPSHRVTGELFF. The CDR3 region has the DNA TGTGCCACCAGTGACCCCTCGCACAGGGTTACCGGGGAGCTGTTTTTT. The V gene is TRBV24-1, the J gene TRBJ2-2, with D tentatively TRBD1 (6 bases). This CDR3 spans 16 amino acids. V was clipped by 4 bases and J by 5 bases, with 16 bases between them. Germline V gene sequence: CDR1 KGHDR, CDR2 SFDVKD.

The chain joins TRBV5-1 to TRBJ1-3; no definite D call. The V end lost 1 base, the J end lost 5 bases, and 22 bases lay between the germline ends. Per the germline V gene, CDR1 is SGHRS and CDR2 is YFSETQ. The CDR3 totals 18 residues. The CDR3 loop is CASSLTGSWEALRNTIYF. DNA for the CDR3: TGCGCCAGCAGCTTGACCGGGAGCTGGGAAGCCCTTAGAAACACCATATATTTT.

The chain joins TRBV29-1 to TRBJ1-2, with 10 bases fitting TRBD1. The V and J ends lost 8 bases and 6 bases, in that order; junction bases with no gene match: 15. CDR3 length equals 15 residues. CDR1 and CDR2 (germline): SQVTM, ANQGSEA. CDR3 sequence (DNA): TGCAGCCCTACTTCGGCGACAGGGGGCGAAGATGGCTACACCTTC. Protein product: CSPTSATGGEDGYTF.